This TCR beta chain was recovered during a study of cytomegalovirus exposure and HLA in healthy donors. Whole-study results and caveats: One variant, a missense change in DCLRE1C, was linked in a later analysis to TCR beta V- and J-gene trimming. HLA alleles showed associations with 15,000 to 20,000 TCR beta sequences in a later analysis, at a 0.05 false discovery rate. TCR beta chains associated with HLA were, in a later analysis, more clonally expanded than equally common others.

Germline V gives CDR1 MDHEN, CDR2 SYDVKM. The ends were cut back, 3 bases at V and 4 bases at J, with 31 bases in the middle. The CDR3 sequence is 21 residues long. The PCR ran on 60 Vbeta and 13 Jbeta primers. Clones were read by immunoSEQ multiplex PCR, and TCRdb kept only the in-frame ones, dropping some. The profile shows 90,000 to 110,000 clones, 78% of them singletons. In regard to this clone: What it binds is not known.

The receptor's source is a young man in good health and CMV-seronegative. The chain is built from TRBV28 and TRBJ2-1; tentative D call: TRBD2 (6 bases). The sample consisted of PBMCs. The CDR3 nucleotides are TGTGCCAGCAGTTTTGTGGATGGATACCAGTCCAGCGGGTGGCATTACAATGAGCAGTTCTTC. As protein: CASSFVDGYQSSGWHYNEQFF.